The 17 T cell receptor beta chains listed next were all sequenced from one sample in a study of blood T cell repertoires in COVID-19 (TCRdb year 2020). Preparation of the library involved the immunoSEQ multiplex PCR assay. Sourced from immuneACCESS, this table was stored by TCRdb with only in-frame sequences that have V and J called. A share of the clones is absent; for the studies checked, an unresolved V gene accounts for under half, and the remainder has no known explanation. For this sample there are about 200,000 clones; about 84% appear just once. Around 6% of the sample is held by the ten biggest clonotypes. Sample: PBMCs or T cells enriched from blood (not recorded which). Receptors originate from a man in his forties or fifties with acute COVID-19.

The V gene is TRBV19, the J gene TRBJ2-7; 8 positions match TRBD2. The CDR3 is 14 amino acids. The V gene's germline CDR1 is LNHDA and CDR2 SQIVND (reference sequence). V shed 6 bases and J 3 bases; nucleotides not matched to a gene: 7. The CDR3 sequence: CASSDVAGLYEQYF. The CDR3 bases are TGTGCCAGTAGCGATGTAGCGGGACTCTACGAGCAGTACTTC.

The chain uses TRBV29-1 and TRBJ2-5; unclear D gene. V lost 7 bases and J 1 base, leaving 10 bases between the germline ends. Germline V gives CDR1 SQVTM, CDR2 ANQGSEA. The CDR3 runs 12 residues. CDR3 residues: CSGKTSQETQYF. The CDR3 DNA reads as TGCAGCGGAAAAACAAGCCAAGAGACCCAGTACTTC.

The chain has TRBV4-1 and TRBJ2-2, with 9 bases identical to TRBD1. Germline lookup yields CDR1 MGHRA and CDR2 YSYEKL. The trim removed 3 bases at V and 8 bases at J, leaving 13 bases unmatched. The CDR3 extends over 17 amino acids. The CDR3 protein is CASSQGQGSLPTGELFF. The DNA for the CDR3 is TGCGCCAGCAGCCAGGGACAGGGAAGCCTACCCACTGGGGAGCTGTTTTTT.

This rearrangement joins TRBV2 to TRBJ1-2; 8 positions agree with TRBD1. Trimming removed 6 bases from V and 8 bases from J; junction bases left unmatched: 14. Germline V CDR1 and CDR2: SNHLY, FYNNEI. CDR3 size: 15 residues. The CDR3 region has the DNA TGTGCCAGCAGCCCTGGGACAGGTTCCCTTCTCGGCTACACCTTC. Its protein product is CASSPGTGSLLGYTF. The variable domain in full, with the rest retrieved from reference TRBV2 and TRBJ1-2, is EPEVTQTPSHQVTQMGQEVILRCVPISNHLYFYWYRQILGQKVEFLVSFYNNEISEKSEIFDDQFSVERPDGSNFTLKIRSTKLEDSAMYFCASSPGTGSLLGYTFGSGTRLTVV.

V is TRBV5-1 and J is TRBJ1-6; a weak D match, TRBD1 (6 bases). V was shortened by 1 base and J by 7 bases, with 9 bases between the two germline ends. CDR1 is SGHRS and CDR2 is YFSETQ in the germline V gene. The CDR3 has 14 residues. CDR3 sequence: CASSLYRVNSPLHF. In DNA form, the CDR3 reads TGCGCCAGCAGCTTGTACAGGGTGAATTCACCCCTCCACTTT.

The chain has TRBV9 and TRBJ1-1; maybe TRBD1 (6 bases). Between the trimmed V and J ends, which lost 3 bases and 0 bases, there was a span of 9 bases. CDR1 is SGDLS and CDR2 is YYNGEE in the germline V gene. The CDR3 is made up of 14 amino acids. The CDR3 sequence: CASSAGGMNTEAFF. In DNA form, the CDR3 reads TGTGCCAGCAGCGCGGGGGGCATGAACACTGAAGCTTTCTTT.

This clone has just one count. The chain is built from TRBV18 and TRBJ2-2; 8 nucleotides line up with TRBD1. V shed 6 bases and J 3 bases; nucleotides not matched to a gene: 15. The CDR3 covers 18 residues. Germline V lookup: CDR1 KGHSH, CDR2 LQKENI. CDR3 region: CASSSGTGGHPDTGELFF. The CDR3 coding sequence is TGTGCCAGCTCTTCCGGGACAGGCGGCCACCCAGACACCGGGGAGCTGTTTTTT.

This chain links TRBV5-4 with TRBJ2-3; 10 bases align to TRBD1. With 3 bases clipped from V and 4 bases from J, the junction kept 2 bases outside the gene matches. The CDR3 runs to 14 residues. CDR1 and CDR2 from the germline V gene are SGHNT and YYREEE (reference sequence). CDR3 coding DNA: TGTGCCAGCAGCTGGGACAGGGGATCAGATACGCAGTATTTT. It encodes CASSWDRGSDTQYF.

The chain combines TRBV5-1 with TRBJ1-2; weak D call: TRBD1 (6 bases). This CDR3 contains 12 residues. Germline V gene data show CDR1 as SGHRS and CDR2 as YFSETQ. Trimming shortened V by 1 base and J by 6 bases, and 7 bases separated the two germline ends. CDR3 DNA sequence: TGCGCCAGCAGCTTGACAGGGAATGGCTACACCTTC. Its translation: CASSLTGNGYTF.

V usage is TRBV7-3 and J usage is TRBJ2-5, with a weak D call TRBD2 (5 bases). V was clipped by 5 bases and J by 5 bases, with 18 bases between them. The CDR3 runs to 15 residues. Germline V lookup: CDR1 SGHTA, CDR2 FQGTGA. CDR3 region: CASSQVGERKETQYF. CDR3 nucleotides: TGTGCCAGCAGCCAAGTTGGGGAGCGGAAGGAGACCCAGTACTTC.

This sequence joins TRBV11-3 and TRBJ2-4; TRBD1 matches at 9 bases. Trimming cost V 5 bases and J 8 bases; bases outside gene matches: 7. The CDR3 spans 14 residues. CDR1 is SGHNT and CDR2 is YENEEA in the germline V gene. CDR3 sequence: CASSPGQGPDIQYF. CDR3 nucleotide sequence: TGTGCCAGCAGCCCGGGACAGGGACCGGACATTCAGTACTTC.

This clone appeared a single time. The V call is TRBV7-6, the J call TRBJ2-7; D gene uncertain. The germline CDR1 and CDR2 sequences are SGHVS and FNYEAQ. This CDR3 has 13 residues. The V end was cut by 5 bases, the J end by 3 bases, with 11 bases between. The CDR3 reads CASSLGPSYEQYF. For the CDR3, the DNA is TGTGCCAGCAGCCTAGGGCCCAGCTACGAGCAGTACTTC.

This chain joins TRBV15 and TRBJ1-2, with 7 bases identical to TRBD1. Trimming removed 0 bases from V and 2 bases from J; junction bases left unmatched: 12. Germline V gene lookup returns CDR1 LNHNV and CDR2 YYDKDF (reference sequence). CDR3 length: 18 amino acids. CDR3 sequence reads: CATSRDGVGTESNYGYTF. CDR3 bases: TGTGCCACCAGCAGAGATGGGGTAGGGACAGAATCGAACTATGGCTACACCTTC.

The chain links TRBV5-1 to TRBJ2-5, with 8 bases lining up with TRBD1. The junction had 2 bases not matched to a gene; V was cut back by 3 bases and J by 4 bases. The V gene's germline CDR1 is SGHRS and CDR2 YFSETQ. This CDR3 is 13 amino acids long. The DNA for the CDR3 is TGCGCCAGCAGCTCAGGGGGCGCAGAGACCCAGTACTTC. Its protein is CASSSGGAETQYF.

The J gene is TRBJ2-7, the V gene TRBV18; the D gene is possibly TRBD1 (6 bases). Looked up from germline, CDR1 is KGHSH and CDR2 is LQKENI. The CDR3 runs to 13 residues. V gave up 3 bases and J gave up 1 base, with 7 bases separating them. CDR3 nucleotides: TGTGCCAGCTCACCTACAGGGTCCTACGAGCAGTACTTC. This sequence encodes CASSPTGSYEQYF.

The DNA of the CDR3 is TGTGCCAGCTCACCGCTTTCGGATGAAAAACTGTTTTTT. Translation gives CASSPLSDEKLFF. The V and J genes are TRBV18 and TRBJ1-4, with D uncertain. CDR1 is KGHSH and CDR2 is LQKENI in the germline V gene. Trimming left V 3 bases short and J 6 bases short, with 8 bases between. This CDR3 is 13 amino acids long.

This rearrangement joins TRBV24-1 to TRBJ1-4; D not resolved. The germline gives CDR1 KGHDR, CDR2 SFDVKD. V gave up 1 base and J gave up 4 bases, with 9 bases separating them. The CDR3 contains 15 residues. The CDR3 DNA reads as TGTGCCACCAGTGATTTTTCTGGACTTAATGAAAAACTGTTTTTT. It encodes CATSDFSGLNEKLFF.